This T cell receptor beta chain was sequenced for a study of identical twins. The donor group consisted entirely of healthy Caucasians. Germline CDR1 and CDR2: MGHRA and YSYEKL. The CDR3 has 17 residues. The trim removed 0 bases at V and 7 bases at J, leaving 9 bases unmatched. Study results and caveats: It was out-of-frame TCR alpha sharing in monozygotic twins that models underestimated.

TCRdb re-derived calls from the 5' RACE reads in MiXCR, one entry per CDR3 protein. The sample contains some 1,700,000 distinct CDR3 sequences, about 31% of which appear only once. With regard to this clonotype: Its antigen remains unknown.

This clonotype was obtained from a newborn girl in good health. Sequenced sample: cord blood. The V and J genes are TRBV4-1 and TRBJ2-1; 10 nucleotides match TRBD2. The CDR3 loop reads CASSQESLAGVTNEQFF. CDR3 nucleotides: TGCGCCAGCAGCCAAGAGTCCCTAGCGGGAGTCACGAATGAGCAGTTCTTC.